These 25 T cell receptor beta chains share one sample of origin, sequenced in a study of T cell repertoires in cytomegalovirus infection. From the reads, TCRdb called clonotypes with MiXCR, one entry per CDR3 protein. The sample has 200,000 to 300,000 distinct CDR3 sequences; around 13% are singletons. The sequenced sample consisted of PBMCs. These receptors were taken from a human donor in good health (CMV status not recorded). Some clones in this sample may be carry-over from other donors' samples.

This clonotype has more than one count but fewer than ten. The chain joins TRBV24-1 to TRBJ2-5; D might be TRBD2 (6 bases). The CDR3 extends over 12 amino acids. The germline V gene encodes CDR1 KGHDR and CDR2 SFDVKD. V lost 4 bases and J 8 bases, leaving 10 bases between the germline ends. CDR3 nucleotide sequence: TGTGCCACCAGTGAGGCCGGGACTACCCAGTACTTC. As protein: CATSEAGTTQYF.

This clonotype came up many times. This rearrangement joins TRBV7-2 to TRBJ2-3, with 9 bases aligning to TRBD2. V lost 1 base to trimming and J lost 0 bases; unmatched junction nucleotides: 8. This CDR3 spans 18 amino acids. From germline, CDR1 is SGHTA and CDR2 FQGNSA. CDR3 nucleotide sequence: TGTGCCAGCAGCTTAGACCCCCTAGCGGGAAAAAGCACAGATACGCAGTATTTT. It specifies CASSLDPLAGKSTDTQYF.

This clonotype was seen at least ten times. CDR3 sequence: CASSQVSSYNEQFF. DNA of the CDR3: TGTGCCAGCAGCCAAGTGAGCAGTTACAATGAGCAGTTCTTC. The rearrangement uses TRBV14 and TRBJ2-1; the D is unclear. V was pared by 1 base and J by 4 bases, with 8 bases between. The CDR3 consists of 14 residues. The germline V gene encodes CDR1 SGHDN and CDR2 FVKESK.

The J gene is TRBJ1-2, the V gene TRBV27; 7 nucleotides match TRBD1. The CDR3 consists of 12 residues. Losses at the gene ends were 6 bases for V and 6 bases for J; bases not matched to a gene: 4. The germline CDR1 and CDR2 sequences are MNHEY and SMNVEV (reference sequence). CDR3 sequence: CASREGTDGYTF. In DNA form, the CDR3 reads TGTGCCAGCAGGGAGGGGACAGATGGCTACACCTTC.

The chain links TRBV19 to TRBJ2-5; 8 bases map to TRBD1. The germline V gene encodes CDR1 LNHDA and CDR2 SQIVND (reference sequence). V was pared by 5 bases and J by 2 bases, with 1 base of the junction left unmatched. The CDR3 extends over 13 amino acids. CDR3 sequence reads: CASSRTGQETQYF. The CDR3 coding sequence is TGTGCCAGTAGTCGGACAGGGCAAGAGACCCAGTACTTC.

This clonotype was seen only a few times. CDR3 DNA: TGCGCCAGCAGTGAGAGGGGACCCGAAAAACTGTTTTTT. It specifies CASSERGPEKLFF. This rearrangement joins TRBV10-2 to TRBJ1-4; the D gene is possibly TRBD1 (5 bases). Germline CDR1 and CDR2: WSHSY and SAAADI. CDR3 length: 13 residues. V was pared by 2 bases and J by 8 bases, with 9 bases between.

This clonotype has only a few counts. The J gene is TRBJ1-5, the V gene TRBV7-3; D is unresolved. CDR1 SGHTA and CDR2 FQGTGA come from the germline V gene. The CDR3 consists of 13 residues. V was pared by 5 bases and J by 4 bases, with 9 bases between. The CDR3 loop is CASSLTINQPQHF. The DNA of the CDR3 is TGTGCCAGCAGCCTCACCATAAATCAGCCCCAGCATTTT. Looking up the rest from reference TRBV7-3 and TRBJ1-5 gives the full variable domain: GAGVSQTPSNKVTEKGKYVELRCDPISGHTALYWYRQSLGQGPEFLIYFQGTGAADDSGLPNDRFFAVRPEGSVSTLKIQRTERGDSAVYLCASSLTINQPQHFGDGTRLSIL.

This clonotype was counted only a few times. This chain uses TRBV6-2 or TRBV6-3 with TRBJ2-7; D possibly corresponds to TRBD2 (5 bases). Germline lookup yields CDR1 MNHEY and CDR2 SVGEGT. V was pared by 10 bases and J by 1 base, with 23 bases between. CDR3 length: 16 residues. The CDR3 sequence is CATKLLKRSGSYEQYF. CDR3 DNA: TGTGCCACCAAACTTTTAAAGCGTTCGGGGTCCTACGAGCAGTACTTC.

The chain combines TRBV11-2 with TRBJ2-7, with a weak D call TRBD2 (5 bases). There are 15 residues in the CDR3. In germline, CDR1 is SGHAT, CDR2 FQNNGV. V lost 0 bases and J 3 bases, leaving 12 bases between the germline ends. CDR3 sequence: CASSLERASIYEQYF. DNA for the CDR3: TGTGCCAGCAGCTTAGAGCGGGCTTCGATCTACGAGCAGTACTTC.

This chain links TRBV7-9 with TRBJ2-3; D uncertain. Germline lookup yields CDR1 SEHNR and CDR2 FQNEAQ (reference sequence). V lost 5 bases and J lost 7, with 10 bases in between. The CDR3 contains 12 residues. As DNA, the CDR3 is TGTGCCAGCAGCCTAGGCTCGTATACGCAGTATTTT. Protein sequence: CASSLGSYTQYF.

This clonotype has a count of ten or more. This chain joins TRBV4-3 and TRBJ2-2; TRBD1 aligns across 7 bases. Germline V lookup: CDR1 LGHNA, CDR2 YSLEER. The CDR3 loop spans 16 amino acids. V was pared by 0 bases and J by 8 bases, with 9 bases of the junction left unmatched. The CDR3 sequence is CASSQDHRTGLGELFF. The CDR3, as DNA: TGCGCCAGCAGCCAAGATCACAGGACAGGCCTGGGGGAGCTGTTTTTT.

This clonotype was seen ten or more times. The gene calls are TRBV7-6 and TRBJ2-2, with D tentatively TRBD2 (5 bases). V dropped 2 bases and J dropped 3 bases, with 19 bases sitting between them. The CDR3 consists of 18 residues. The V gene's germline CDR1 is SGHVS and CDR2 FNYEAQ. CDR3 in DNA: TGTGCCAGCAGCTTAATTACCGGGGAGATAAACTACACCGGGGAGCTGTTTTTT. Its protein product is CASSLITGEINYTGELFF.

The genes are TRBV27 and TRBJ2-1, with TRBD2 identical over 7 bases. The V gene's germline CDR1 is MNHEY and CDR2 SMNVEV (reference sequence). CDR3 length equals 14 residues. V was clipped by 4 bases and J by 5 bases; unmatched bases: 5. This CDR3 is CASSWVAGDNEQFF. CDR3 in DNA: TGTGCCAGCAGTTGGGTAGCGGGCGACAATGAGCAGTTCTTC.

This clonotype was counted between two and nine times. The chain links TRBV7-9 to TRBJ1-6; weak D call: TRBD1 (6 bases). CDR3 length: 16 residues. Per germline, CDR1 SEHNR and CDR2 FQNEAQ (reference sequence). Trimming left V 4 bases short and J 0 bases short, with 10 bases between. CDR3 coding DNA: TGTGCCAGCAGCTCAGGGGCAAGCTCCTATAATTCACCCCTCCACTTT. Amino acids: CASSSGASSYNSPLHF.

This clonotype was detected only a few times. J is TRBJ1-1 and V is TRBV6-2 or TRBV6-3; 7 bases fit TRBD1. The germline CDR1 and CDR2 sequences are MNHEY and SVGEGT. The CDR3 sequence is 14 residues long. Trimming cost V 10 bases and J 1 base; bases outside gene matches: 9. CDR3 DNA: TGTGCCACCAACAGGGGCGCCAGGAACACTGAAGCTTTCTTT. It yields the protein CATNRGARNTEAFF.

This clonotype was seen at least ten times. The chain recombines TRBV7-3 with TRBJ1-1; D is perhaps TRBD1 (5 bases). Trimming cost V 2 bases and J 4 bases, with 8 bases left between them. The CDR3 is 13 amino acids. In germline, CDR1 is SGHTA, CDR2 FQGTGA. This CDR3 reads CASSLWGSTEAFF. The CDR3 coding sequence is TGTGCCAGCAGCTTATGGGGGAGCACTGAAGCTTTCTTT. Variable domain in full (rest from reference TRBV7-3 and TRBJ1-1): GAGVSQTPSNKVTEKGKYVELRCDPISGHTALYWYRQSLGQGPEFLIYFQGTGAADDSGLPNDRFFAVRPEGSVSTLKIQRTERGDSAVYLCASSLWGSTEAFFGQGTRLTVV.

This clonotype was picked up many times. The J gene is TRBJ1-5, the V gene TRBV28; D is unresolved. Germline V gene sequence: CDR1 MDHEN, CDR2 SYDVKM. The CDR3 consists of 12 residues. V was trimmed by 7 bases and J by 6 bases, leaving 10 bases between them. CDR3 bases: TGTGCCAGCAAAGAGGCAGGTCAGCCCCAGCATTTT. It encodes CASKEAGQPQHF.

CDR3 loop: CSVTWGDSLYF. In DNA form, the CDR3 reads TGCAGCGTGACTTGGGGGGACAGCCTTTACTTC. The chain employs TRBV29-1 and TRBJ2-7; tentatively, D is TRBD1 (7 bases). V lost 6 bases, J lost 13 bases, and 19 bases lay in between. Germline assignment: CDR1 SQVTM and CDR2 ANQGSEA. CDR3 length: 11 amino acids.

The chain employs TRBV4-1 and TRBJ1-5, with a possible D match to TRBD1 (5 bases). Germline CDR1 and CDR2: MGHRA and YSYEKL. This CDR3 region has 17 residues. Deletions cut 0 bases from V and 1 base from J, with 13 bases between. CDR3 bases: TGCGCCAGCAGCCAAGATCCGGGGCGCGGAAGCAATCAGCCCCAGCATTTT. This gives the protein CASSQDPGRGSNQPQHF.

The sample holds many counts of this clonotype. The J gene is TRBJ1-1, the V gene TRBV7-2, with 8 bases that match TRBD1. CDR1 and CDR2 from the germline V gene are SGHTA and FQGNSA. CDR3 size: 12 residues. V lost 5 bases to trimming and J lost 11 bases; unmatched junction nucleotides: 7. This chain's CDR3 is CASSPTGVTAFF. CDR3 coding DNA: TGTGCCAGCAGCCCGACAGGGGTGACGGCTTTCTTT.

This chain joins TRBV6-2 or TRBV6-3 and TRBJ2-1; a weak D match, TRBD2 (5 bases). Trimming stripped 4 bases from V and 7 bases from J, with 17 bases between. CDR3 size: 15 residues. The germline V gene has CDR1 MNHEY and CDR2 SVGEGT. The CDR3 DNA sequence: TGTGCCAGCAGTTCCCAGGACTCCCTTGTGAATGAGCAGTTCTTC. As protein: CASSSQDSLVNEQFF.

For this clonotype: A much larger clone differs from this one at a single base, so this may be a read error. The chain combines TRBV7-6 with TRBJ2-1, with D possibly TRBD2 on 6 matching bases. This CDR3 spans 15 amino acids. Per the germline V gene, CDR1 is SGHVS and CDR2 is FNYEAQ. CDR3 coding DNA: TGTGCCAGCAGCTTAGCACTAGCCTTCTACATTGAGCAGTTCTTC. Its translation: CASSLALAFYIEQFF.

The DNA of the CDR3 is TGCAGTGCTAGAACCGGGATCGGGGAGCTGTTTTTT. It yields the protein CSARTGIGELFF. The chain is built from TRBV20-1 and TRBJ2-2, with D possibly TRBD2 on 5 matching bases. This CDR3 region has 12 residues. V lost 2 bases and J lost 7, with 8 bases in between. Germline CDR1 and CDR2: DFQATT and SNEGSKA (reference sequence).

This clonotype has a handful of counts. CDR3: CASSQVPGGSYEQFF. In DNA form, the CDR3 reads TGTGCCAGCAGCCAAGTCCCCGGCGGGAGCTATGAGCAGTTCTTC. The chain employs TRBV14 and TRBJ2-1, with 7 bases fitting TRBD2. The junction had 8 bases not matched to a gene; V was cut back by 1 base and J by 8 bases. This CDR3 has 15 residues. Germline CDR1 reads SGHDN; CDR2 reads FVKESK.

This rearrangement joins TRBV20-1 to TRBJ2-5, with TRBD2 matching over 12 bases. The length of the CDR3 is 13 residues. The J segment lost 5 bases and the V segment lost 6 bases, leaving 4 bases of the junction unmatched. Germline V CDR1 and CDR2: DFQATT, SNEGSKA (reference sequence). The CDR3 nucleotides are TGCAGTGCCCGGACTAGCGGGGTTGAGACCCAGTACTTC. Translation gives CSARTSGVETQYF.